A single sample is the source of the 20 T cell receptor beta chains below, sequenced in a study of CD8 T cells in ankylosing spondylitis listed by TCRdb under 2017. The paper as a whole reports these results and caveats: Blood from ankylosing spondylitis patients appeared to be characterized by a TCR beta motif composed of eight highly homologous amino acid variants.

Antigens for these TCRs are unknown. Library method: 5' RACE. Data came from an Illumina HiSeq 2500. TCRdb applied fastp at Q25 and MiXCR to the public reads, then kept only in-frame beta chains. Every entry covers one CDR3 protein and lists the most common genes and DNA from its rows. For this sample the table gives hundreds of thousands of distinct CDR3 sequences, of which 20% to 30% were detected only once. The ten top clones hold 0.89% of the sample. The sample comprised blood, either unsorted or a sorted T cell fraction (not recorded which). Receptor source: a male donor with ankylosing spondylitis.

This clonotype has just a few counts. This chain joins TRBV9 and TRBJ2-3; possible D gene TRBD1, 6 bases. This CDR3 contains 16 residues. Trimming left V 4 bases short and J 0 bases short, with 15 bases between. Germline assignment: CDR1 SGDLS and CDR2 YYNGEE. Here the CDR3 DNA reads TGTGCCAGCAGCCCCCTAGGACAGACTAGCACAGATACGCAGTATTTT. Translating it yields CASSPLGQTSTDTQYF.

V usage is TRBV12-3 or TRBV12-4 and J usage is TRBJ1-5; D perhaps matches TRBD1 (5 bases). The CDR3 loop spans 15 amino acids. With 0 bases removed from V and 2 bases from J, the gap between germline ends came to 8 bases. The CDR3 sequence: CASSLAQGGNQPQHF. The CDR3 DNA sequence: TGTGCCAGCAGTTTAGCCCAAGGGGGCAATCAGCCCCAGCATTTT.

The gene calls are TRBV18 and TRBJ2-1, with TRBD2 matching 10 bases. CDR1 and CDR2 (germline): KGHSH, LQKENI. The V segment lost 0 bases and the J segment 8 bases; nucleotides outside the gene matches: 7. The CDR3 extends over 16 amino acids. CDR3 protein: CASSPPIGTSVDEQFF. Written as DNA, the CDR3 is TGTGCCAGCTCACCACCGATCGGGACTAGCGTAGATGAGCAGTTCTTC.

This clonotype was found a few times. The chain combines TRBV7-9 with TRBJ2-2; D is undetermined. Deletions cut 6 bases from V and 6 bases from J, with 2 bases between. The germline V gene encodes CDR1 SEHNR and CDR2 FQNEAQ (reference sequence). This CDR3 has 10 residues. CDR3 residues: CASRSGELFF. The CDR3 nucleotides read TGTGCCAGCAGATCCGGGGAGCTGTTTTTT. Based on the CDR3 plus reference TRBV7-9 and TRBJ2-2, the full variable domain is DTGVSQNPRHKITKRGQNVTFRCDPISEHNRLYWYRQTLGQGPEFLTYFQNEAQLEKSRLLSDRFSAERPKGSFSTLEIQRTEQGDSAMYLCASRSGELFFGEGSRLTVL.

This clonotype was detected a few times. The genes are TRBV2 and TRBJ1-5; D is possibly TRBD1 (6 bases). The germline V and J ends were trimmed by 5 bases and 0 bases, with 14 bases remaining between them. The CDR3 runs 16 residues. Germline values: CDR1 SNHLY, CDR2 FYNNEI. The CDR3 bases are TGTGCCAGCAGTAAACAGGGTTCGGGTAGCAATCAGCCCCAGCATTTT. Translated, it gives CASSKQGSGSNQPQHF.

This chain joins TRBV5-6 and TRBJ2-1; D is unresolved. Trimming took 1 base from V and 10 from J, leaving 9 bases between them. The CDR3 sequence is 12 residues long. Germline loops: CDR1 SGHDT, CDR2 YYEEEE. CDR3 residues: CASSLFFKEQFF. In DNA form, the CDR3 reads TGTGCCAGCAGCTTGTTTTTTAAAGAGCAGTTCTTC.

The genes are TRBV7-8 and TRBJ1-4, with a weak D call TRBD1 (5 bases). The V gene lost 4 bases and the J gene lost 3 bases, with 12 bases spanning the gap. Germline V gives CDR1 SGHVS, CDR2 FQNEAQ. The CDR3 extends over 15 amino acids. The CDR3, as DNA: TGTGCCAGCAGCTCCCGGACAAAGCCTAATGAAAAACTGTTTTTT. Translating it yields CASSSRTKPNEKLFF. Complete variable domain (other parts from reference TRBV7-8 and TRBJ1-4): GAGVSQSPRYKVAKRGQDVALRCDPISGHVSLFWYQQALGQGPEFLTYFQNEAQLDKSGLPSDRFFAERPEGSVSTLKIQRTQQEDSAVYLCASSSRTKPNEKLFFGSGTQLSVL.

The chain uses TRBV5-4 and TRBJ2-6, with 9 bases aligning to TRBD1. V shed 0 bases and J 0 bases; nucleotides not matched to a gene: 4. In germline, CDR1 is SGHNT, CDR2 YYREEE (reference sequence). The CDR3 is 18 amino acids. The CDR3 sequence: CASSLVGQGSSGANVLTF. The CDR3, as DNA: TGTGCCAGCAGCTTGGTAGGACAGGGGAGCTCTGGGGCCAACGTCCTGACTTTC.

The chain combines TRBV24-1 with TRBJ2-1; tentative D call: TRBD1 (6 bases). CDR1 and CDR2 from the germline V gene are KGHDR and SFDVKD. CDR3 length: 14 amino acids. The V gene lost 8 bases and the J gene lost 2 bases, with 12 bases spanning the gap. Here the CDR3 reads CATTSGAPYNEQFF. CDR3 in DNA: TGTGCCACCACTTCAGGGGCCCCCTACAATGAGCAGTTCTTC.

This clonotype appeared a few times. CDR3 amino acids: CASTSSWTEAFF. DNA for the CDR3: TGTGCCAGCACCTCCAGTTGGACTGAAGCTTTCTTT. The V and J genes are TRBV12-3 or TRBV12-4 and TRBJ1-1; D gene ambiguous. The V end lost 7 bases, the J end lost 5 bases, and 11 bases lay between the germline ends. The length of the CDR3 is 12 residues.

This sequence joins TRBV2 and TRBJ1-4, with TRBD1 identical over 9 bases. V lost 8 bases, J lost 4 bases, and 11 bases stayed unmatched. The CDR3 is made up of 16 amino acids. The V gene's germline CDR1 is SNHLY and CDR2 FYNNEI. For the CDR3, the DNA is TGTGCCAGCTCTGACAGGGGGTGGTCTTTTAATGAAAAACTGTTTTTT. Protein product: CASSDRGWSFNEKLFF. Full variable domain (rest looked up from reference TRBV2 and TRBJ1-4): EPEVTQTPSHQVTQMGQEVILRCVPISNHLYFYWYRQILGQKVEFLVSFYNNEISEKSEIFDDQFSVERPDGSNFTLKIRSTKLEDSAMYFCASSDRGWSFNEKLFFGSGTQLSVL.

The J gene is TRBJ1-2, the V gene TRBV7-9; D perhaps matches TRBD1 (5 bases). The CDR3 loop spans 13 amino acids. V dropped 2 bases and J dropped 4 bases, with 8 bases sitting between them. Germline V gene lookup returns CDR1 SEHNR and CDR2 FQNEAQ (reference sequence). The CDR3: CASSLKGSYGYTF. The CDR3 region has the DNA TGTGCCAGCAGCTTAAAGGGGTCCTATGGCTACACCTTC.

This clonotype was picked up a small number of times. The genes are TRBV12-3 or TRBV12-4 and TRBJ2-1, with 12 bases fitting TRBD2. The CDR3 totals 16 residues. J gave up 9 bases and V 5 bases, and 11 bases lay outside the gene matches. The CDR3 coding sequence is TGTGCCAGCAGTCATTCTAGCGGGAGGGGACGGGGTGAGCAGTTCTTC. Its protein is CASSHSSGRGRGEQFF.

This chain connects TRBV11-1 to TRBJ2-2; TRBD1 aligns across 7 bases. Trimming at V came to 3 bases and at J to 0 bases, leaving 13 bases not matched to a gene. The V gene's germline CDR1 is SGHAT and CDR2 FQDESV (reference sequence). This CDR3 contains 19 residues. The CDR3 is CASSLTPIDDRANTGELFF. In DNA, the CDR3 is TGTGCCAGCAGCTTGACACCGATCGACGACAGGGCGAACACCGGGGAGCTGTTTTTT.

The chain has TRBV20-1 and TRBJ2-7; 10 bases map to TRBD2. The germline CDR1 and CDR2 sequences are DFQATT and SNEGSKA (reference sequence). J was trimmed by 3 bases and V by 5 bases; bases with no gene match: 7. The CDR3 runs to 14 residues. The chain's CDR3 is CSAGGTSVDYEQYF. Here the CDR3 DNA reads TGCAGTGCTGGGGGGACTAGCGTTGACTACGAGCAGTACTTC.

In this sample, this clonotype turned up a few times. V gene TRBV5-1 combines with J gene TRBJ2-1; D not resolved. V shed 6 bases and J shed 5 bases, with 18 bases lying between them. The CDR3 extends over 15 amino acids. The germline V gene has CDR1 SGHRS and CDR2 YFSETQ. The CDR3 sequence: CASTLDGPSDNEQFF. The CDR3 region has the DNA TGCGCCAGCACCCTAGACGGACCCTCGGACAATGAGCAGTTCTTC.

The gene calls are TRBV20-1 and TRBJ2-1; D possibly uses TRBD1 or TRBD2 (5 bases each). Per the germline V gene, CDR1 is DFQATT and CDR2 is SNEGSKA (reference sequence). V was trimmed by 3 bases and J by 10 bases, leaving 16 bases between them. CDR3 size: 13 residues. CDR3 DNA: TGCAGTGCTAGTTCGGGGCACAGAAACGAGCAGTTCTTC. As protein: CSASSGHRNEQFF.

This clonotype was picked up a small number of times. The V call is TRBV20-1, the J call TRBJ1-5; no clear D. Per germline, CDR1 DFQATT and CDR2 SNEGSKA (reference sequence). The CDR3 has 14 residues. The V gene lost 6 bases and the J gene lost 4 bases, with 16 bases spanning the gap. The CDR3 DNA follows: TGCAGTGCAAGGACCCCGGGCCTTAATCAGCCCCAGCATTTT. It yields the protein CSARTPGLNQPQHF.

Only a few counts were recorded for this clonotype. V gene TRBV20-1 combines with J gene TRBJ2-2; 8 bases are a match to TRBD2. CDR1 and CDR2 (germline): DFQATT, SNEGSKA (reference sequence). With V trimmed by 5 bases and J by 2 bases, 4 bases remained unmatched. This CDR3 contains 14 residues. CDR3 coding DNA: TGCAGTGCTTTACTAGCGGTCAACACCGGGGAGCTGTTTTTT. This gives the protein CSALLAVNTGELFF.

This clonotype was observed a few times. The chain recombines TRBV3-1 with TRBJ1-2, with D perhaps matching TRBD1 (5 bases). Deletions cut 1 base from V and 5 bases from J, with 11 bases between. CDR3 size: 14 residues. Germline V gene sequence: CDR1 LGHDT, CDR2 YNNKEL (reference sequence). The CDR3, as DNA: TGTGCCAGCAGCCAAGGGGACCTTCGGTATGGCTACACCTTC. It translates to CASSQGDLRYGYTF.